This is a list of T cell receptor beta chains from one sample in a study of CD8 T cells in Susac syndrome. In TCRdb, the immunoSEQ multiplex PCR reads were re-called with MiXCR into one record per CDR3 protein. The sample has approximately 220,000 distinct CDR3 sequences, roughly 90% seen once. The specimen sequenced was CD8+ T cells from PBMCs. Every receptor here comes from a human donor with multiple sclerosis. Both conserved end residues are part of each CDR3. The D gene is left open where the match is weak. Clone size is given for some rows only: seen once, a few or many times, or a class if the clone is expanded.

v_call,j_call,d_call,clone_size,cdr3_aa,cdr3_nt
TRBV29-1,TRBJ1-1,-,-,CSVARMNTEAFF,TGCAGCGTTGCCAGAATGAACACTGAAGCTTTCTTT
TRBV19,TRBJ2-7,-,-,CASSRRDTQYEQYF,TGTGCCAGTAGTAGGCGGGACACCCAATACGAGCAGTACTTC
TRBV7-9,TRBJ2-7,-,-,CASSSGITYEQYF,TGTGCCAGCAGCTCGGGTATAACCTACGAGCAGTACTTC
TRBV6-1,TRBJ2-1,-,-,CASSEEKRLLYNEQFF,TGTGCCAGCAGTGAAGAGAAGAGACTACTCTACAATGAGCAGTTCTTC
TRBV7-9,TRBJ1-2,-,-,CASSAPGAYGYTF,TGTGCCAGCAGCGCGCCGGGGGCTTATGGCTACACCTTC
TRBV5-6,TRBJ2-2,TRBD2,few,CASSLAGNTGELFF,TGTGCCAGCAGTTTAGCGGGGAACACCGGGGAGCTGTTTTTT
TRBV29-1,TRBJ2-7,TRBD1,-,CSVEGFGTEGSYEQYF,TGCAGCGTTGAAGGATTTGGGACAGAGGGGAGTTACGAGCAGTACTTC
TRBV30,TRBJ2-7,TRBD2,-,CAWSLLAGSYEQYF,TGTGCCTGGAGTCTACTAGCGGGGTCCTACGAGCAGTACTTC
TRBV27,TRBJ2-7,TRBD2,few,CASSRGLAAYEQYF,TGTGCCAGCAGTAGGGGACTAGCGGCCTACGAGCAGTACTTC
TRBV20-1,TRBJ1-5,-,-,CSASPARRNQPQHF,TGCAGTGCTAGTCCGGCTCGCCGCAATCAGCCCCAGCATTTT
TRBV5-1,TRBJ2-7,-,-,CASSPQGNYEQYF,TGCGCCAGCAGCCCACAGGGAAACTACGAGCAGTACTTC
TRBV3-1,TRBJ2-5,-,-,CASRGPDSGAVETQYF,TGTGCCAGCAGGGGGCCGGATAGCGGCGCGGTGGAGACCCAGTACTTC
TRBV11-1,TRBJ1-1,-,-,CASSLPNTEAFF,TGTGCCAGCAGCTTACCGAACACTGAAGCTTTCTTT
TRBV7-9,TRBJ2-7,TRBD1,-,CASSLGTGPYEQYF,TGTGCCAGCAGCTTAGGGACAGGTCCCTACGAGCAGTACTTC
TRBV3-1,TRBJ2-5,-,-,CASTPRGQETQYF,TGTGCCAGCACCCCTCGGGGGCAAGAGACCCAGTACTTC
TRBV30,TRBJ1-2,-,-,CALGLQAQGGYTF,TGTGCCTTAGGGTTACAGGCCCAGGGTGGCTACACCTTC
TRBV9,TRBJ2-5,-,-,CASSVGGTRLGETQYF,TGTGCCAGCAGCGTAGGGGGGACTCGGCTGGGGGAGACCCAGTACTTC
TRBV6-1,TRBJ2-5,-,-,CASGAGANQETQYF,TGTGCCAGTGGAGCAGGGGCCAACCAAGAGACCCAGTACTTC
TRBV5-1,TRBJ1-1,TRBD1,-,CASSLPRTGTNTEAFF,TGCGCCAGCAGCTTGCCCAGGACAGGTACTAACACTGAAGCTTTCTTT
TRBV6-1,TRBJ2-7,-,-,CASSEPSSYEQYF,TGTGCCAGCAGTGAGCCTAGTTCCTACGAGCAGTACTTC
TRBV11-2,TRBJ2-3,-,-,CASSPLTTSPDTQYF,TGTGCCAGCAGCCCACTAACGACTAGTCCAGATACGCAGTATTTT
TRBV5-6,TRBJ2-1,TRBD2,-,CASRPGLADNEQFF,TGTGCCAGCAGACCGGGACTAGCGGACAATGAGCAGTTCTTC
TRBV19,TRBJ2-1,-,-,CASSIFFPRSSYNEQFF,TGTGCCAGTAGTATCTTCTTCCCTCGGAGCTCCTACAATGAGCAGTTCTTC
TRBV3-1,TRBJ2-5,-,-,CASSQDLGGRETQYF,TGTGCCAGCAGCCAAGATCTAGGCGGAAGAGAGACCCAGTACTTC
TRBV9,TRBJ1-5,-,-,CASSAHYGNQPQHF,TGTGCCAGCAGCGCTCATTATGGTAATCAGCCCCAGCATTTT
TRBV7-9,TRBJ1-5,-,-,CASSFGAKNQPQHF,TGTGCCAGCAGCTTTGGGGCTAAAAATCAGCCCCAGCATTTT
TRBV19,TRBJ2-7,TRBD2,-,CASSTGTSGSYEQYF,TGTGCCAGTAGTACCGGGACTAGCGGGAGTTACGAGCAGTACTTC